A single T cell receptor beta chain is shown here with its context. The J segment lost 5 bases and the V segment lost 4 bases, leaving 8 bases of the junction unmatched. The germline gives CDR1 SGDLS, CDR2 YYNGEE. The CDR3 extends over 15 amino acids. The data were taken from a study of blood T cell repertoires in COVID-19. Study details: Both acute and convalescent COVID-19 samples were obtained from the United States, Italy and Spain.

In the study's own analysis: Researchers report that nucleated cell counts were estimated from reference gene primer amplification. Here immunoSEQ multiplex PCR was the method, and the copy in TCRdb shows in-frame clones only, minus some. V and J calls and clone size are those listed in that table; D and trimming were worked out from the DNA. The table has 75,000 to 95,000 clones, 70% to 90% seen once; the top ten hold roughly 4.4%. The TCR sequence derives from a man between 50 and 59 years old with active COVID-19. Sample: peripheral blood. The chain uses TRBV9 and TRBJ2-1; 8 bases map to TRBD2. The CDR3 bases are TGTGCCAGCAGCCCCGTTGCGGGGGGCGACAATGAGCAGTTCTTC. The encoded protein is CASSPVAGGDNEQFF.